The rows below give T cell receptor beta chains drawn from one sample of a study of blood T cell repertoires in COVID-19. Method: immunoSEQ multiplex PCR; TCRdb's copy keeps in-frame clones and lacks some. The sample carries approximately 41,000 clones, approximately 80% recorded once. The sample was peripheral blood. The origin of the receptors is a woman of 80 years or more with acute or convalescent COVID-19. Each CDR3 is given with its conserved first and last residue. The D gene is left open where the match is weak. Size is stated for part of the rows, as once, few or many counts, or as a class when the clone is expanded.

j_call | clone_size | d_call | v_call | cdr3_nt | cdr3_aa
TRBJ1-5 | NA | TRBD1 | TRBV6-5 | TGTGCCAGCAGCGGAGGGACAGGCGAGAATCAGCCCCAGCATTTT | CASSGGTGENQPQHF
TRBJ2-7 | NA | TRBD1 | TRBV10-2 | TGCGCCAGCAGTAGGGACAGGGGGTCCTACGAGCAGTACTTC | CASSRDRGSYEQYF
TRBJ1-2 | NA | NA | TRBV11-2 | TGTGCCAGCAGCCCCGGACAGCGTACCTATGGCTACACCTTC | CASSPGQRTYGYTF
TRBJ2-5 | few | TRBD2 | TRBV4-1 | TGCGCCAGCAGCCAAGAAGGGTCTAGCGGGGGCCGTACGGGGACCCAGTACTTC | CASSQEGSSGGRTGTQYF
TRBJ1-2 | few | NA | TRBV6-5 | TGTGCCAGCAGTACCCCCGGACTATCCTCGGGCTACACCTTC | CASSTPGLSSGYTF
TRBJ1-4 | NA | NA | TRBV6-5 | TGTGCCAGCAGTTCCAGAACAGTGACGGGGAATGAAAAACTGTTTTTT | CASSSRTVTGNEKLFF
TRBJ2-2 | NA | TRBD1 | TRBV2 | TGTGCCAGCAGTGTGGACAGGGTGGACACCGGGGAGCTGTTTTTT | CASSVDRVDTGELFF
TRBJ2-5 | NA | NA | TRBV9 | TGTGCCAGCAGCCCAAGGGCAGTCCGGGGAGAGACCCAGTACTTC | CASSPRAVRGETQYF
TRBJ1-3 | NA | TRBD1 | TRBV5-1 | TGCGCCAGCAGCTCCCGGACAGGTGATGGAAACACCATATATTTT | CASSSRTGDGNTIYF
TRBJ2-7 | NA | TRBD1 | TRBV7-8 | TGTGCCAGCAGCCCCGGGACAGGGGGCGAGTACGAGCAGTACTTC | CASSPGTGGEYEQYF
TRBJ1-6 | NA | NA | TRBV6-5 | TGTGCCAGCAGTCCTTACAGGACCAATTCACCCCTCCACTTT | CASSPYRTNSPLHF
TRBJ2-3 | once | NA | TRBV11-2 | TGTGCCAGCAGCTTAGAGCTAGCAGATACGCAGTATTTT | CASSLELADTQYF
TRBJ1-2 | NA | NA | TRBV7-8 | TGTGCCAGCAGTCCTCCGGACGGGGAGGGCTACACCTTC | CASSPPDGEGYTF
TRBJ1-3 | NA | NA | TRBV6-6 | TGTGCCAGCACGTCCGGGGGGCGGTCGGGAAACACCATATATTTT | CASTSGGRSGNTIYF
TRBJ1-6 | NA | TRBD1 | TRBV30 | TGTGCCTGGAGGACAGGGGTGGAGAATTCACCCCTCCACTTT | CAWRTGVENSPLHF
TRBJ1-6 | NA | NA | TRBV2 | TGTGCCAGCAGTGATAGTTATAATTCACCCCTCCACTTT | CASSDSYNSPLHF
TRBJ2-2 | NA | NA | TRBV20-1 | TGCAGTGCTAGTCAGGGCGTCACCGGGGAGCTGTTTTTT | CSASQGVTGELFF
TRBJ2-3 | NA | TRBD2 | TRBV5-1 | TGCGCCAGCATCACCGGGACTAGCGGGGGGGCGGGCACAGATACGCAGTATTTT | CASITGTSGGAGTDTQYF
TRBJ2-3 | NA | TRBD1 | TRBV30 | TGTGCCTGGAGTGTACAGGGGGAGGATACGCAGTATTTT | CAWSVQGEDTQYF
TRBJ2-2 | NA | NA | TRBV7-2 | TGTGCCAGCAGCTTAACAGGAAAAAACACCGGGGAGCTGTTTTTT | CASSLTGKNTGELFF
TRBJ2-5 | NA | NA | TRBV25-1 | TGTGCCAGCAGTGAACGAGTAACTGAGACCCAGTACTTC | CASSERVTETQYF
TRBJ1-1 | NA | NA | TRBV18 | TGTGCCAGCTCCGCGGGGATGAACACTGAAGCTTTCTTT | CASSAGMNTEAFF
TRBJ1-5 | NA | NA | TRBV28 | TGTGCCAGCAGTTTAGGCCAGAGCAATCAGCCCCAGCATTTT | CASSLGQSNQPQHF
TRBJ1-6 | NA | NA | TRBV7-8 | TGTGCCAGCAGCTTGACAAGCTCCTATAATTCACCCCTCCACTTT | CASSLTSSYNSPLHF
TRBJ2-1 | NA | TRBD2 | TRBV27 | TGTGCCAGCACCCACTCGACTAGCGGGGGTTACAATGAGCAGTTCTTC | CASTHSTSGGYNEQFF
TRBJ1-5 | NA | TRBD1 | TRBV10-1 | TGCGCCAGCAGCGTACCCTGTGACAGGGGGGATGGGCCCCAGCATTTT | CASSVPCDRGDGPQHF
TRBJ2-5 | NA | NA | TRBV28 | TGTGCCAGCGGGGGACAAGGGGAAGGACAAGAGACCCAGTACTTC | CASGGQGEGQETQYF
TRBJ2-2 | NA | NA | TRBV10-3 | TGTGCCATCAGCGGGGTAAACACCGGGGAGCTGTTTTTT | CAISGVNTGELFF
TRBJ1-1 | NA | TRBD1 | TRBV27 | TGTGCCAGCAGTTTAGAAACAGGGGCCACTGAAGCTTTCTTT | CASSLETGATEAFF
TRBJ1-2 | NA | NA | TRBV10-3 | TGTGCCATCAGTGAGTCGAGGAGGGCGAAAGCTAACTATGGCTACACCTTC | CAISESRRAKANYGYTF